This T cell receptor (beta chain) is from a study of blood T cell repertoires in COVID-19. The repertoire was sequenced with immunoSEQ multiplex PCR; TCRdb's copy has only in-frame clones and lacks some. Of over 45,000 clones in the sample, approximately 84% are singletons; the top ten hold approximately 19%. Germline CDR1 MNHNS, CDR2 SASEGT. CDR3 length: 15 residues. The V and J ends lost 0 bases and 6 bases, in that order; junction bases with no gene match: 6. The receptor comes from a man in his 70s with active COVID-19. Sequenced material: peripheral blood. The chain is built from TRBV6-1 and TRBJ1-2; 8 bases are a match to TRBD1. The CDR3 reads CASSEAGQGAHGYTF. The DNA for the CDR3 is TGTGCCAGCAGTGAAGCCGGGCAGGGGGCACATGGCTACACCTTC.